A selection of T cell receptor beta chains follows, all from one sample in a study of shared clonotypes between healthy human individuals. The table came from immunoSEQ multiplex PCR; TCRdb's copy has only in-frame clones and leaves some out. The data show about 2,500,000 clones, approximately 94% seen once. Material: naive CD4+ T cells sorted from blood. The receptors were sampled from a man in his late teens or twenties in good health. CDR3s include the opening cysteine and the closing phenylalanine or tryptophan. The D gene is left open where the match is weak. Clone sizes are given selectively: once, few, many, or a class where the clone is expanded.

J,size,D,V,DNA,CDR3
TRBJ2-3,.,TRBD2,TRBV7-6,TGTGCCAGCAGCTCCGGGACTAGCGGTTCAGATACGCAGTATTTT,CASSSGTSGSDTQYF
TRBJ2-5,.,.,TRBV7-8,TGTGCCAGCAACCAACCGAAAAAACAAGAGACCCAGTACTTC,CASNQPKKQETQYF
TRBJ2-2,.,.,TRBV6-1,TGTGCCAGCAGGGCATGGTCTACGAACACCGGGGAGCTGTTTTTT,CASRAWSTNTGELFF
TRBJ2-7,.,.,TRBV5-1,TGCGCCAGCAGCCCCCTGGGGGCCAGCTCCTACGAGCAGTACTTC,CASSPLGASSYEQYF
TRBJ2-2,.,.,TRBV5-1,TGCGCCAGCAGCATTCAACTAAACGGGGAGCTGTTTTTT,CASSIQLNGELFF
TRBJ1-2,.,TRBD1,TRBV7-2,TGTGCCAGCAGCCTTCCGGGACAGGGGAACTATGGCTACACCTTC,CASSLPGQGNYGYTF
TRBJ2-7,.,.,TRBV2,TGTGCCAGCAGTGAAGCTACGGGTGGGGAGCAGTACTTC,CASSEATGGEQYF
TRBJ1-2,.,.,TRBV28,TGTGCCACCAACGGGGGCTCGTATGAGGGCTACACCTTC,CATNGGSYEGYTF
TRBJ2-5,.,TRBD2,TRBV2,TGTGCCAGCAGTGACGGCCTAGCGGGTAAAGAGACCCAGTACTTC,CASSDGLAGKETQYF
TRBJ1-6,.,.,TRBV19,TGTGCCAGTAGTCGTGAACGGGGGAACATACTCTCCTATAATTCACCCCTCCACTTT,CASSRERGNILSYNSPLHF
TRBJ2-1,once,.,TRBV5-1,TGCGCCAGCAGCTTGGCTCGGGTCAATGAGCAGTTCTTC,CASSLARVNEQFF
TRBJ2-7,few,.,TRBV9,TGTGCCAGCAGCTCGGGACCCGCTTTCGAGCAGTACTTC,CASSSGPAFEQYF
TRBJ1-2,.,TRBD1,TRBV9,TGTGCCAGCAGCGTAGGACAGGGGAGCGGCTACACCTTC,CASSVGQGSGYTF
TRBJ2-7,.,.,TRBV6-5,TGTGCCAGCAGTTACAGCAGGGGCTCCTACGAGCAGTACTTC,CASSYSRGSYEQYF
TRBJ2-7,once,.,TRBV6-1,TGTGCCAGCAGTACATCGTGGGGCTACGAGCAGTACTTC,CASSTSWGYEQYF
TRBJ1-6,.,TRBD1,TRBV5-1,TGCGCCAGCAGCTTGGCCCCAGGGGGCTTTTCACCCCTCCACTTT,CASSLAPGGFSPLHF
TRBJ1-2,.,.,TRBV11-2,TGTGCCAGCAGGATCGACAGCCTCTATGGCTACACCTTC,CASRIDSLYGYTF
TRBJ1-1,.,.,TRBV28,TGTGCCAGCAGTCTAGGGCAGGTGGGAAACACTGAAGCTTTCTTT,CASSLGQVGNTEAFF
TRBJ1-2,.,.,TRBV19,TGTGCCAGTAGTATGGTGACGGTGGGGCTAGCGGCCTATGGCTACACCTTC,CASSMVTVGLAAYGYTF
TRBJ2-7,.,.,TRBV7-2,TGTGCCAGCAGCTTAGTAGGCTTCTACGAGCAGTACTTC,CASSLVGFYEQYF
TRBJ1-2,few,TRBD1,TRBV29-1,TGCAGCGGGGGACAGATAGGCTATGGCTACACCTTC,CSGGQIGYGYTF
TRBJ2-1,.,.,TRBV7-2,TGTGCCAGCAGCTTAGCGGGGGGACAGATTCTCAATGAGCAGTTCTTC,CASSLAGGQILNEQFF
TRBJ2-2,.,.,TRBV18,TGTGCCAGCTCACCGACCCCCCCGGGCGGCGCCGGGGAGCTGTTTTTT,CASSPTPPGGAGELFF
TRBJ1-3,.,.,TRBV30,TGTGCCTGGGACACACTGGGGGGAAACACCATATATTTT,CAWDTLGGNTIYF
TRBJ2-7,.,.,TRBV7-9,TGTGCCAGCAGCTCCCCGGAGAAGTATTTTTACGAGCAGTACTTC,CASSSPEKYFYEQYF
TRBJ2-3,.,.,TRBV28,TGTGCCAGCAGCCGTCCCGGACAGCCGCCAGATACGCAGTATTTT,CASSRPGQPPDTQYF
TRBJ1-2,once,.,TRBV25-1,TGTGCCAGCAGTGAAGGGACGGCCTATGGCTACACCTTC,CASSEGTAYGYTF
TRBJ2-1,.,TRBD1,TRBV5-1,TGCGCCAGCAGCACGGGACAGGGGAGCAATGAGCAGTTCTTC,CASSTGQGSNEQFF
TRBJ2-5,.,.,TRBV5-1,TGCGCCAGCAGCTTGGGGGGCGCCCAAGAGACCCAGTACTTC,CASSLGGAQETQYF
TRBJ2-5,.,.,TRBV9,TGTGCCAGCAGCGTAGAAGGGGGGGCCTTGGAGACCCAGTACTTC,CASSVEGGALETQYF
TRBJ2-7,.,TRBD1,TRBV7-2,TGTGCCAGCAGCTTAGACGGACAGGGCTACGAGCAGTACTTC,CASSLDGQGYEQYF
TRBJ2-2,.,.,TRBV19,TGTGCCAGTAGTATAGACGTGAACACCGGGGAGCTGTTTTTT,CASSIDVNTGELFF
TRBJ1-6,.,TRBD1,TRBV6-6,TGTGCCAGCAGAACGGACAGGGGGACTTCACCCCTCCACTTT,CASRTDRGTSPLHF
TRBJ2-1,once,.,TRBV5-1,TGCGCCAGCAGCTTGCCGCTACAGGTTGGGGCTTCCTACAATGAGCAGTTCTTC,CASSLPLQVGASYNEQFF
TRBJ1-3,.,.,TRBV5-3,TGTGCCAGAAGCTTCGGGGGACAAAGCTCCACAAGCTCTGGAAACACCATATATTTT,CARSFGGQSSTSSGNTIYF
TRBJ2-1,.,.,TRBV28,TGTGCCAGCAGTTTGGGGGGGCGTACCTACAATGAGCAGTTCTTC,CASSLGGRTYNEQFF
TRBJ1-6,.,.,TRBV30,TGTGCCTGGGAGCTTAATTCACCCCTCCACTTT,CAWELNSPLHF